This T cell receptor beta chain was sequenced in a study of technical replicates of blood from several donors. This clone was observed once. Germline V lookup: CDR1 SGDLS, CDR2 YYNGEE. The CDR3 totals 13 residues. V was shortened by 0 bases and J by 5 bases, with 9 bases between the two germline ends. The protocol was immunoSEQ multiplex PCR, while the TCRdb copy is restricted to in-frame clones and leaves out a portion. The table includes 65,000 to 80,000 clones, 95% to 97% detected once. This sequence was found in a human donor in good health. J is TRBJ2-7 and V is TRBV9; D might be TRBD1 (5 bases). The sample consisted of T cells isolated from PBMCs. CDR3 DNA sequence: TGTGCCAGCAGCGTAGATCCAGGGAACGAGCAGTACTTC. This translates into CASSVDPGNEQYF.